This T cell receptor (beta chain) comes out of a study of human T cells and chemical hapten exposure. For the study at large: The cohort included alopecia areata under or over 50% scalp, totalis and universalis.

On this clonotype: What it recognizes is unknown.

Time point of the sample: patch test 1, 2 weeks after DPC sensitization. This sample's treatment: therapeutic diphenylcyclopropenone sensitization with weekly scalp DPC. At every patch-test visit, blood was drawn before the patch test was applied. Extraction of total RNA was performed on unfractionated whole blood. CDR3 length: 18 amino acids. CDR1 ENHRY and CDR2 SYGVKD come from the germline V gene. Trimming removed 11 bases from V and 4 bases from J; junction bases left unmatched: 22. Study-wide points: Following DPC sensitization, TCRs present above 1 in 1000 frequency showed no change.

MiXCR, applied by TCRdb to the RACE reads, yields one record per CDR3 protein. The table shows approximately 350,000 distinct CDR3 sequences, with 5.5% to 8% occurring only once. The sample was whole blood, taken in connection with sensitization to the hapten diphenylcyclopropenone (DPC). The source is a woman under 30 with alopecia areata. Some clones in this sample may be carry-over from other donors' samples. The V call is TRBV10-3, the J call TRBJ2-3, with TRBD1 matching 9 bases. This CDR3 reads CAVLPSDITGGSPDTQYF. CDR3 nucleotide sequence: TGTGCCGTCCTGCCCTCCGACATAACAGGGGGCAGCCCAGATACGCAGTATTTT.